Listed below are T cell receptor beta chains from one sample, sequenced in a study of blood T cell repertoires in COVID-19. Profiled with immunoSEQ multiplex PCR; TCRdb holds only in-frame clones, not every one. The table records 140,000 to 150,000 clones, about 89% of them present only once. What was sequenced was peripheral blood. Every receptor here comes from a man aged 60 to 75 with active or convalescent COVID-19. CDR3s include the opening cysteine and the closing phenylalanine or tryptophan. The D gene is left open where the match is weak. Clone size is stated in some rows and not others, as once, few, many or a class when expanded.

v_gene: TRBV24-1; abundance: -; d_gene: TRBD1; j_gene: TRBJ1-3; CDR3aa: CATQAGQGANTIYF; CDR3nt: TGTGCCACCCAAGCGGGACAGGGGGCAAACACCATATATTTT
v_gene: TRBV28; abundance: -; d_gene: -; j_gene: TRBJ1-1; CDR3aa: CASRTGRDTEAFF; CDR3nt: TGTGCCAGCAGAACGGGGAGGGACACTGAAGCTTTCTTT
v_gene: TRBV7-8; abundance: few; d_gene: -; j_gene: TRBJ1-2; CDR3aa: CASSLGRGPYYGYTF; CDR3nt: TGTGCCAGCAGCTTAGGGAGGGGCCCCTACTATGGCTACACCTTC
v_gene: TRBV5-1; abundance: -; d_gene: TRBD1; j_gene: TRBJ1-1; CDR3aa: CASSPGQFTDTEAFF; CDR3nt: TGCGCCAGCAGCCCGGGACAGTTCACGGACACTGAAGCTTTCTTT
v_gene: TRBV28; abundance: -; d_gene: TRBD1; j_gene: TRBJ1-2; CDR3aa: CATETTGGAFNYGYTF; CDR3nt: TGTGCCACCGAAACTACAGGGGGCGCCTTCAACTATGGCTACACCTTC
v_gene: TRBV30; abundance: -; d_gene: TRBD1; j_gene: TRBJ1-6; CDR3aa: CAWTGTVLGSLHF; CDR3nt: TGTGCCTGGACCGGGACAGTTTTAGGGTCCCTCCACTTT
v_gene: TRBV24-1; abundance: -; d_gene: TRBD2; j_gene: TRBJ2-1; CDR3aa: CATSDWGTGGESYNEQFF; CDR3nt: TGTGCCACCAGTGATTGGGGGACGGGGGGTGAATCCTACAATGAGCAGTTCTTC
v_gene: TRBV4-3; abundance: -; d_gene: -; j_gene: TRBJ1-6; CDR3aa: CASSQGRGGAYNSPLHF; CDR3nt: TGCGCCAGCAGCCAGGGTCGGGGGGGCGCTTATAATTCACCCCTCCACTTT
v_gene: TRBV7-9; abundance: -; d_gene: TRBD1; j_gene: TRBJ2-3; CDR3aa: CASSLGQGQVDTQYF; CDR3nt: TGTGCCAGCAGCTTGGGACAGGGGCAGGTAGATACGCAGTATTTT
v_gene: TRBV7-2; abundance: few; d_gene: TRBD1; j_gene: TRBJ1-5; CDR3aa: CASSFLTGNNQPQHF; CDR3nt: TGTGCCAGCAGCTTCCTGACAGGGAACAATCAGCCCCAGCATTTT
v_gene: TRBV7-2; abundance: -; d_gene: -; j_gene: TRBJ2-7; CDR3aa: CASSLVASGSFLREQYF; CDR3nt: TGTGCCAGCAGCTTAGTCGCCAGCGGGTCGTTTTTGAGAGAGCAGTACTTC
v_gene: TRBV7-9; abundance: -; d_gene: -; j_gene: TRBJ1-1; CDR3aa: CASQVGGVSEAFF; CDR3nt: TGTGCCAGCCAAGTAGGGGGAGTCTCTGAAGCTTTCTTT
v_gene: TRBV28; abundance: once; d_gene: TRBD2; j_gene: TRBJ2-7; CDR3aa: CASTTNGAGGGEQYF; CDR3nt: TGTGCCAGCACCACCAATGGAGCTGGGGGGGGCGAGCAGTACTTC
v_gene: TRBV5-1; abundance: -; d_gene: -; j_gene: TRBJ1-1; CDR3aa: CASSHPAGEAFF; CDR3nt: TGCGCCAGCAGCCACCCGGCGGGGGAAGCTTTCTTT
v_gene: TRBV7-2; abundance: -; d_gene: -; j_gene: TRBJ1-3; CDR3aa: CASSLGGSGNTIYF; CDR3nt: TGTGCCAGCAGCTTAGGAGGGTCTGGAAACACCATATATTTT
v_gene: TRBV9; abundance: -; d_gene: -; j_gene: TRBJ2-1; CDR3aa: CASSVGYNEQFF; CDR3nt: TGTGCCAGCAGCGTCGGCTACAATGAGCAGTTCTTC
v_gene: TRBV21-1; abundance: -; d_gene: -; j_gene: TRBJ2-1; CDR3aa: CASSKAKHLGQQFF; CDR3nt: TGTGCCAGCAGCAAAGCGAAACACCTAGGTCAGCAGTTCTTC
v_gene: TRBV19; abundance: -; d_gene: TRBD1; j_gene: TRBJ2-7; CDR3aa: CASSPGQYYEQYF; CDR3nt: TGTGCCAGTAGTCCGGGACAGTACTACGAGCAGTACTTC
v_gene: TRBV5-1; abundance: -; d_gene: TRBD1; j_gene: TRBJ1-1; CDR3aa: CASSRQGAEATEAFF; CDR3nt: TGCGCCAGCAGCAGGCAGGGGGCGGAGGCCACTGAAGCTTTCTTT
v_gene: TRBV11-2; abundance: -; d_gene: -; j_gene: TRBJ2-2; CDR3aa: CASSLISGTNTGELFF; CDR3nt: TGTGCCAGCAGCTTAATCTCAGGGACGAACACCGGGGAGCTGTTTTTT
v_gene: TRBV3-1/TRBV3-2; abundance: -; d_gene: TRBD2; j_gene: TRBJ2-3; CDR3aa: CASSQVMSGGSDTQYF; CDR3nt: TGTGCCAGCAGCCAAGTTATGAGCGGGGGGTCAGATACGCAGTATTTT
v_gene: TRBV2; abundance: few; d_gene: -; j_gene: TRBJ2-2; CDR3aa: CASSNNSPNTGELFF; CDR3nt: TGTGCCAGCAGTAATAATAGCCCGAACACCGGGGAGCTGTTTTTT
v_gene: TRBV3-1/TRBV3-2; abundance: -; d_gene: -; j_gene: TRBJ2-6; CDR3aa: CASSSPYSGANVLTF; CDR3nt: TGTGCCAGCAGCTCCCCTTACTCTGGGGCCAACGTCCTGACTTTC
v_gene: TRBV7-9; abundance: -; d_gene: TRBD1; j_gene: TRBJ1-3; CDR3aa: CASSQDRPSGNTIYF; CDR3nt: TGTGCCAGCAGCCAGGACAGGCCATCGGGGAACACCATATATTTT
v_gene: TRBV7-8; abundance: -; d_gene: TRBD1; j_gene: TRBJ1-1; CDR3aa: CASSFHRGSIGTEAFF; CDR3nt: TGTGCCAGCAGCTTTCACAGGGGGTCTATTGGAACTGAAGCTTTCTTT
v_gene: TRBV7-8; abundance: -; d_gene: TRBD1; j_gene: TRBJ2-1; CDR3aa: CASSLGGQGSNEQFF; CDR3nt: TGTGCCAGCAGCTTAGGCGGACAGGGGTCCAATGAGCAGTTCTTC
v_gene: TRBV7-9; abundance: -; d_gene: -; j_gene: TRBJ1-1; CDR3aa: CASSLAQGNTEAFF; CDR3nt: TGTGCCAGCAGCTTAGCGCAGGGGAACACTGAAGCTTTCTTT
v_gene: TRBV19; abundance: -; d_gene: -; j_gene: TRBJ2-2; CDR3aa: CASSILAGELFF; CDR3nt: TGTGCCAGTAGTATATTAGCCGGGGAGCTGTTTTTT
v_gene: TRBV29-1; abundance: -; d_gene: -; j_gene: TRBJ2-7; CDR3aa: CSVGGSSYEQYF; CDR3nt: TGCAGCGTTGGTGGCAGCTCCTACGAGCAGTACTTC
v_gene: TRBV18; abundance: once; d_gene: TRBD2; j_gene: TRBJ2-3; CDR3aa: CASSPRGGSPSTDTQYF; CDR3nt: TGTGCCAGCTCACCACGCGGGGGGAGTCCCAGCACAGATACGCAGTATTTT
v_gene: TRBV5-1; abundance: -; d_gene: TRBD1; j_gene: TRBJ2-5; CDR3aa: CASSVGQGSETQYF; CDR3nt: TGCGCCAGCAGCGTGGGACAGGGATCAGAGACCCAGTACTTC
v_gene: TRBV9; abundance: -; d_gene: -; j_gene: TRBJ2-1; CDR3aa: CASSVTSDYNEQFF; CDR3nt: TGTGCCAGCAGCGTTACGAGTGATTACAATGAGCAGTTCTTC
v_gene: TRBV4-1; abundance: -; d_gene: -; j_gene: TRBJ1-1; CDR3aa: CASSQAGGRGNTEAFF; CDR3nt: TGCGCCAGCAGCCAAGCCGGGGGAAGGGGAAACACTGAAGCTTTCTTT
v_gene: TRBV21-1; abundance: -; d_gene: -; j_gene: TRBJ2-3; CDR3aa: CASSKGPSARTDTQYF; CDR3nt: TGTGCCAGCAGCAAAGGGCCTAGCGCTCGCACAGATACGCAGTATTTT
v_gene: TRBV29-1; abundance: once; d_gene: TRBD1; j_gene: TRBJ1-1; CDR3aa: CSAQTGGGTEAFF; CDR3nt: TGCAGCGCCCAGACAGGGGGCGGAACTGAAGCTTTCTTT
v_gene: TRBV3-1/TRBV3-2; abundance: -; d_gene: -; j_gene: TRBJ2-1; CDR3aa: CASSRSGGREQFF; CDR3nt: TGTGCCAGCAGCCGGTCAGGTGGGCGTGAGCAGTTCTTC
v_gene: TRBV4-2; abundance: -; d_gene: -; j_gene: TRBJ1-4; CDR3aa: CASSQEPPNLKQGRSWGADEKLFF; CDR3nt: TGTGCCAGCAGCCAAGAACCCCCAAACCTTAAACAAGGCAGGAGCTGGGGCGCTGATGAAAAACTGTTTTTT
v_gene: TRBV29-1; abundance: -; d_gene: -; j_gene: TRBJ1-2; CDR3aa: CSVGRAGTGNYGYTF; CDR3nt: TGCAGCGTTGGTCGCGCGGGGACGGGGAACTATGGCTACACCTTC
v_gene: TRBV10-3; abundance: -; d_gene: TRBD1; j_gene: TRBJ1-5; CDR3aa: CAISEGQEVNQPQHF; CDR3nt: TGTGCCATCAGTGAGGGACAGGAGGTGAATCAGCCCCAGCATTTT
v_gene: TRBV18; abundance: once; d_gene: -; j_gene: TRBJ1-1; CDR3aa: CASSPRGRLNTEAFF; CDR3nt: TGTGCCAGCTCACCACGGGGCAGGTTGAACACTGAAGCTTTCTTT
v_gene: TRBV7-2; abundance: -; d_gene: TRBD1; j_gene: TRBJ2-5; CDR3aa: CASRIGTGGRQTQYF; CDR3nt: TGTGCCAGCAGGATAGGGACAGGGGGCAGACAGACCCAGTACTTC
v_gene: TRBV6-4; abundance: -; d_gene: -; j_gene: TRBJ2-7; CDR3aa: CASREANEQYF; CDR3nt: TGTGCCAGCAGGGAGGCCAACGAGCAGTACTTC
v_gene: TRBV7-3; abundance: -; d_gene: -; j_gene: TRBJ1-1; CDR3aa: CASSLRRGNTEAFF; CDR3nt: TGTGCCAGCAGCTTAAGACGGGGGAACACTGAAGCTTTCTTT
v_gene: TRBV19; abundance: -; d_gene: -; j_gene: TRBJ1-1; CDR3aa: CASRLGGKDTEAFF; CDR3nt: TGTGCCAGTAGGCTTGGGGGGAAAGACACTGAAGCTTTCTTT
v_gene: TRBV6-5; abundance: -; d_gene: -; j_gene: TRBJ1-2; CDR3aa: CASSLQGDGYTF; CDR3nt: TGTGCCAGCAGCTTACAAGGGGATGGCTACACCTTC
v_gene: TRBV7-9; abundance: once; d_gene: -; j_gene: TRBJ2-6; CDR3aa: CASAEAGANVLTF; CDR3nt: TGTGCCAGCGCAGAGGCTGGGGCCAACGTCCTGACTTTC
v_gene: TRBV24-1; abundance: -; d_gene: -; j_gene: TRBJ2-7; CDR3aa: CATSKRYEQYF; CDR3nt: TGTGCCACCAGTAAGAGGTACGAGCAGTACTTC
v_gene: TRBV28; abundance: -; d_gene: -; j_gene: TRBJ1-1; CDR3aa: CASINMEHMTMNTEAFF; CDR3nt: TGTGCCAGCATCAACATGGAGCACATGACCATGAACACTGAAGCTTTCTTT
v_gene: TRBV24-1; abundance: once; d_gene: -; j_gene: TRBJ2-7; CDR3aa: CATSTGASYEQYF; CDR3nt: TGTGCCACCAGCACGGGAGCGTCCTACGAGCAGTACTTC
v_gene: TRBV4-1; abundance: -; d_gene: TRBD1; j_gene: TRBJ1-1; CDR3aa: CASSQPGQLNTEAFF; CDR3nt: TGCGCCAGCAGCCAACCGGGACAGCTGAACACTGAAGCTTTCTTT
v_gene: TRBV6-2/TRBV6-3; abundance: -; d_gene: -; j_gene: TRBJ2-4; CDR3aa: CASSLSRGGNIQYF; CDR3nt: TGTGCCAGCAGTTTGAGTCGGGGAGGAAACATTCAGTACTTC
v_gene: TRBV9; abundance: -; d_gene: TRBD1; j_gene: TRBJ2-7; CDR3aa: CASSSPLRGPSSYEQYF; CDR3nt: TGTGCCAGCAGCTCCCCCCTCAGGGGGCCGAGCTCCTACGAGCAGTACTTC
v_gene: TRBV18; abundance: -; d_gene: TRBD1; j_gene: TRBJ2-7; CDR3aa: CASSPKDRGFTYEQYF; CDR3nt: TGTGCCAGCTCGCCCAAAGACAGGGGGTTTACCTACGAGCAGTACTTC
v_gene: TRBV7-2; abundance: -; d_gene: TRBD1; j_gene: TRBJ2-1; CDR3aa: CASSTYSTGRNEQFF; CDR3nt: TGTGCCAGCAGCACCTACTCGACAGGGCGGAATGAGCAGTTCTTC
v_gene: TRBV29-1; abundance: -; d_gene: TRBD1; j_gene: TRBJ1-2; CDR3aa: CSVETGELGGYTF; CDR3nt: TGCAGCGTTGAGACAGGGGAATTGGGTGGCTACACCTTC